The 17 T cell receptor beta chains given below trace back to one sample, sequenced in a study of blood T cell repertoires in COVID-19. Sequencing was performed with immunoSEQ multiplex PCR; in TCRdb, only in-frame clones are kept and a portion is missing. The sample holds roughly 38,000 clones, more than 70% seen once. Material for sequencing was peripheral blood. All receptors derive from a man in his 60s with acute or convalescent COVID-19.

The chain has TRBV27 and TRBJ1-6; D uncertain. Trimming cost V 5 bases and J 8 bases, with 13 bases left between them. This CDR3 has 14 residues. CDR1 is MNHEY and CDR2 is SMNVEV in the germline V gene (reference sequence). The CDR3 region is CASSTPSSHSPLHF. The CDR3 coding sequence is TGTGCCAGCAGTACACCTTCGTCCCATTCACCCCTCCACTTT.

This clone came up once. The V call is TRBV2, the J call TRBJ2-5, with a weak D call TRBD2 (6 bases). The CDR3 runs 16 residues. Germline V CDR1 and CDR2: SNHLY, FYNNEI. The germline V and J ends were trimmed by 6 bases and 4 bases, with 21 bases remaining between them. This CDR3 reads CASSPGLLSRGETQYF. Written as DNA, the CDR3 is TGTGCCAGCAGCCCGGGACTTCTTAGTCGCGGAGAGACCCAGTACTTC.

V is TRBV4-2 and J is TRBJ2-7; 13 bases are a match to TRBD2. Germline assignment: CDR1 LGHNA and CDR2 YNFKEQ. With 4 bases clipped from V and 3 bases from J, the junction kept 15 bases outside the gene matches. The CDR3 totals 19 residues. The CDR3: CASSRTSGRALPSIYEQYF. The CDR3 DNA reads TGTGCCAGCAGCCGAACTAGCGGGAGGGCCTTACCCTCGATCTACGAGCAGTACTTC.

This clone was seen more than once but under ten times. J is TRBJ1-3 and V is TRBV27; 7 positions agree with TRBD1. The V gene end was trimmed by 6 bases and the J gene end by 2 bases; junction bases not matched to a gene: 4. CDR1 is MNHEY and CDR2 is SMNVEV in the germline V gene (reference sequence). This CDR3 region has 14 residues. CDR3 sequence: CASSGDSAGNTIYF. The CDR3 nucleotides read TGTGCCAGCAGCGGGGACAGCGCTGGAAACACCATATATTTT.

Points on this clone: One end of the junction is discordant with germline, which a read error may explain. The chain couples TRBV7-7 to TRBJ2-2; TRBD2 aligns across 11 bases. CDR1 is SSHAT and CDR2 is FNYEAQ in the germline V gene (reference sequence). This CDR3 has 17 residues. The CDR3 DNA follows: TGTGCTAGCAGCCGGAACCTAGCGGGAGGGAACACCGGGGAGCTGTTTTTT. Amino acids: CASSRNLAGGNTGELFF.

Ten or more counts support this clone. V gene TRBV6-5 combines with J gene TRBJ1-6; weak D call: TRBD1 (5 bases). In germline, CDR1 is MNHEY, CDR2 SVGAGI. The CDR3 loop spans 13 amino acids. V lost 8 bases and J 7 bases, leaving 12 bases between the germline ends. CDR3 residues: CASGQAQNSPLHF. DNA of the CDR3: TGTGCCAGCGGACAAGCCCAAAATTCACCCCTCCACTTT.

This clone has a count of ten or more. The chain carries TRBV27 and TRBJ1-6; TRBD1 matches 7 bases. Germline loops: CDR1 MNHEY, CDR2 SMNVEV (reference sequence). With V trimmed by 0 bases and J by 7 bases, 12 bases remained unmatched. There are 18 residues in the CDR3. The CDR3 spells CASSLSGGDLGYNSPLHF. The CDR3, as DNA: TGTGCCAGCAGTTTATCAGGGGGCGACTTGGGTTACAATTCACCCCTCCACTTT.

This chain uses TRBV14 with TRBJ2-4; no clear D gene. The CDR3 is made up of 14 amino acids. Trimming cost V 3 bases and J 0 bases, with 6 bases left between them. The germline V gene has CDR1 SGHDN and CDR2 FVKESK. This chain's CDR3 is CASSHGLAKNIQYF. The CDR3 coding sequence is TGTGCCAGCAGCCACGGTCTAGCCAAAAACATTCAGTACTTC.

This clone was observed once. This chain joins TRBV4-1 and TRBJ2-6; TRBD1 matches at 9 bases. The V gene's germline CDR1 is MGHRA and CDR2 YSYEKL. The length of the CDR3 is 19 residues. J lost 5 bases, V lost 2 bases, and 13 bases had no gene match. The CDR3 coding sequence is TGCGCCAGCAGCCAACTCCTGGGACAGGGCCTCGCCTGGGCCAACGTCCTGACTTTC. Translation: CASSQLLGQGLAWANVLTF.

This clone has just one count. This chain connects TRBV3-1 (or the pseudogene TRBV3-2) to TRBJ2-5; 8 bases are shared with TRBD2. CDR3 length: 16 residues. With V trimmed by 1 base and J by 5 bases, 9 bases remained unmatched. Per germline, CDR1 LGHDT and CDR2 YNNKEL (reference sequence). CDR3 loop: CASSQAAGAGGETQYF. The CDR3 DNA reads TGTGCCAGCAGCCAAGCAGCGGGAGCCGGCGGGGAGACCCAGTACTTC.

The V gene is TRBV5-4, the J gene TRBJ1-4, with 7 nucleotides matching TRBD1. CDR1 SGHNT and CDR2 YYREEE come from the germline V gene (reference sequence). The CDR3 consists of 14 residues. After removal of 4 bases from V and 3 bases from J, the junction contained 3 bases not matched to a gene. CDR3 DNA sequence: TGTGCCAGCAGCCCCGGGACAGCTAATGAAAAACTGTTTTTT. Its translation: CASSPGTANEKLFF.

This clone has a single count. The chain joins TRBV29-1 to TRBJ2-1; 8 positions match TRBD2. Germline V CDR1 and CDR2: SQVTM, ANQGSEA. This CDR3 comprises 17 residues. The V segment lost 4 bases and the J segment 4 bases; nucleotides outside the gene matches: 15. The chain's CDR3 is CSVGRWQSGRSYNEQFF. The CDR3 DNA reads as TGCAGCGTTGGCCGTTGGCAAAGCGGGAGATCTTACAATGAGCAGTTCTTC.

This chain uses TRBV24-1 with TRBJ2-1, with 11 bases fitting TRBD2. The CDR3 runs 16 residues. V lost 8 bases to trimming and J lost 0 bases; unmatched junction nucleotides: 5. Looked up from germline, CDR1 is KGHDR and CDR2 is SFDVKD. The CDR3 loop is CATMGTSGSSYNEQFF. CDR3 nucleotides: TGTGCCACCATGGGGACTAGCGGAAGCTCCTACAATGAGCAGTTCTTC.

The chain combines TRBV11-3 with TRBJ1-1; 7 nucleotides agree with TRBD1. CDR1 is SGHNT and CDR2 is YENEEA in the germline V gene. Trimming cost V 1 base and J 0 bases; bases outside gene matches: 2. There are 15 residues in the CDR3. CDR3 DNA: TGTGCCAGCAGCTTAGTACAGGGGTTGAACACTGAAGCTTTCTTT. Residues: CASSLVQGLNTEAFF. Full variable domain (remainder filled in from reference TRBV11-3 and TRBJ1-1): EAGVVQSPRYKIIEKKQPVAFWCNPISGHNTLYWYLQNLGQGPELLIRYENEEAVDDSQLPKDRFSAERLKGVDSTLKIQPAELGDSAVYLCASSLVQGLNTEAFFGQGTRLTVV.

The CDR3 nucleotides read TGTGCCAGCAGCCGCTGGTCTAGCGGGAGTTTTAACACCGGGGAGCTGTTTTTT. Amino acids: CASSRWSSGSFNTGELFF. V is TRBV3-1 (or the pseudogene TRBV3-2) and J is TRBJ2-2; 10 nucleotides align to TRBD2. V trimming: 4 bases; J trimming: 2 bases; junction bases outside the gene matches: 10. This CDR3 has 18 residues. Germline CDR1 is LGHDT and CDR2 is YNNKEL (reference sequence).

The count of this clone is one. The chain carries TRBV5-1 and TRBJ2-7; 10 positions agree with TRBD1. Germline V CDR1 and CDR2: SGHRS, YFSETQ. The CDR3 runs to 15 residues. The junction had 5 bases not matched to a gene; V was cut back by 3 bases and J by 2 bases. CDR3 residues: CASSSAGTGAYEQYF. The CDR3 DNA reads as TGCGCCAGCAGCTCAGCCGGGACAGGGGCCTACGAGCAGTACTTC.

The chain combines TRBV12-3 or TRBV12-4 with TRBJ2-7; 7 positions match TRBD1. Trimming removed 4 bases from V and 4 bases from J; junction bases left unmatched: 1. This CDR3 spans 12 amino acids. This chain's CDR3 is CASSWGQYEQYF. The CDR3 DNA is TGTGCCAGCAGTTGGGGACAGTACGAGCAGTACTTC.